This T cell receptor beta chain was recorded in a study of shared clonotypes between healthy human individuals. Genomic DNA per cell subset filled all wells of several immunoSEQ plates. Authors' methods: ImmunoSEQ sequences covered only the junction and lacked quality scores; filtering therefore differed. Produced via immunoSEQ multiplex PCR; TCRdb's table is partial and in-frame only. V, J and clone size are taken as reported in that table, and D and trimming were inferred from the DNA itself. Among 1.6 million or so clones listed, approximately 98.5% were seen once. It was into CD45RA+ naive and CD45RA-negative memory subsets that the CD4+ cells were split. The receptor was isolated from a young man in good health. The sample consisted of naive CD4+ T cells sorted from blood. Subset here: CD45RA+ positively selected.

In nucleotides, the CDR3 is TGCGCCAGCAGCCAGCACCTGGATGAGCAGTTCTTC. Amino acids: CASSQHLDEQFF. The chain couples TRBV4-1 to TRBJ2-1; D unclear. Trimming cost V 3 bases and J 8 bases, with 8 bases left between them. The CDR3 has 12 residues. Per the germline V gene, CDR1 is MGHRA and CDR2 is YSYEKL.